Each of the 28 T cell receptor beta chains below was sequenced from the same sample in a study of T cell responses to AZD1222 COVID-19 vaccine. Assay used: immunoSEQ multiplex PCR; TCRdb lists only in-frame clones, some missing. The sample holds around 78,000 clones, about nine tenths seen once. The specimen comprised peripheral blood, sampled 28 days after the second AZD1222 dose. These receptors came from an adult who received the AZD1222 COVID-19 vaccine.

The gene calls are TRBV7-2 and TRBJ2-5; D is possibly TRBD1 or TRBD2 (5 bases each). This CDR3 is 12 amino acids long. V was trimmed by 0 bases and J by 7 bases, leaving 6 bases between them. Germline lookup yields CDR1 SGHTA and CDR2 FQGNSA. The CDR3 region is CASSLAGRTQYF. CDR3 nucleotides: TGTGCCAGCAGCTTAGCGGGACGGACCCAGTACTTC. The whole variable domain, remainder taken from reference TRBV7-2 and TRBJ2-5, is GAGVSQSPSNKVTEKGKDVELRCDPISGHTALYWYRQSLGQGLEFLIYFQGNSAPDKSGLPSDRFSAERTGGSVSTLTIQRTQQEDSAVYLCASSLAGRTQYFGPGTRLLVL.

V is TRBV18 and J is TRBJ2-3; D may correspond to TRBD1 or TRBD2 (5 bases each). Germline-derived CDR1 and CDR2 are KGHSH and LQKENI. The CDR3 is 18 amino acids. V lost 3 bases, J lost 0 bases, and 19 bases lay in between. CDR3 DNA sequence: TGTGCCAGCTCACCCCTCTTCACCGGGGCGGGTAGCACAGATACGCAGTATTTT. Protein: CASSPLFTGAGSTDTQYF.

In its sample, this clone was seen once. This chain joins TRBV7-9 and TRBJ2-7; 7 bases match TRBD2. Trimming at V came to 0 bases and at J to 2 bases, leaving 10 bases not matched to a gene. CDR3 length: 17 residues. The V gene's germline CDR1 is SEHNR and CDR2 FQNEAQ (reference sequence). The CDR3 protein is CASSLALGSGLPYEQYF. CDR3 nucleotides: TGTGCCAGCAGCTTAGCGCTGGGTAGCGGGTTACCCTACGAGCAGTACTTC. The whole variable domain, remainder taken from reference TRBV7-9 and TRBJ2-7, is DTGVSQNPRHKITKRGQNVTFRCDPISEHNRLYWYRQTLGQGPEFLTYFQNEAQLEKSRLLSDRFSAERPKGSFSTLEIQRTEQGDSAMYLCASSLALGSGLPYEQYFGPGTRLTVT.

The chain links TRBV10-3 to TRBJ2-7; D might be TRBD2 (6 bases). With 3 bases removed from V and 4 bases from J, the gap between germline ends came to 10 bases. The CDR3 sequence is 13 residues long. CDR1 ENHRY and CDR2 SYGVKD come from the germline V gene. CDR3 sequence reads: CAISDGEAYEQYF. CDR3 DNA sequence: TGTGCCATCAGTGACGGGGAGGCGTACGAGCAGTACTTC.

The V call is TRBV6-1, the J call TRBJ1-4; 7 nucleotides agree with TRBD1. The germline CDR1 and CDR2 sequences are MNHNS and SASEGT. The CDR3 length is 15 residues. J was trimmed by 1 base and V by 6 bases; bases with no gene match: 5. For the CDR3, the DNA is TGTGCCAGCAGCAAGAACAGGGGAACTAATGAAAAACTGTTTTTT. This encodes CASSKNRGTNEKLFF.

The chain uses TRBV27 and TRBJ2-4, with D tentatively TRBD1 or TRBD2 (5 bases each). Germline V lookup: CDR1 MNHEY, CDR2 SMNVEV (reference sequence). CDR3 length: 15 amino acids. Trimming took 0 bases from V and 5 from J, leaving 11 bases between them. The CDR3 sequence is CASSLSGGTQNIQYF. The CDR3, as DNA: TGTGCCAGCAGTTTATCTGGGGGAACCCAAAACATTCAGTACTTC.

The rearrangement uses TRBV10-3 and TRBJ2-7; D ambiguous. Germline V lookup: CDR1 ENHRY, CDR2 SYGVKD. V was clipped by 0 bases and J by 5 bases, with 11 bases between them. The CDR3 consists of 14 residues. The CDR3 sequence: CAISESLSWDEQYF. Here the CDR3 DNA reads TGTGCCATCAGTGAGTCGTTAAGTTGGGACGAGCAGTACTTC.

A single count supports this clone. CDR3 in DNA: TGTGCCAGCAGCGCCCACCGGAGGACTGAAGCTTTCTTT. It codes for CASSAHRRTEAFF. The chain couples TRBV9 to TRBJ1-1, with D unclear. CDR3 length equals 13 residues. Trimming pared 3 bases from V and 5 bases from J, leaving 11 bases between. The germline gives CDR1 SGDLS, CDR2 YYNGEE.

The V call is TRBV6-4, the J call TRBJ2-7; 7 nucleotides agree with TRBD1. The CDR3 is made up of 13 amino acids. With V trimmed by 3 bases and J by 4 bases, 3 bases remained unmatched. Per germline, CDR1 MRHNA and CDR2 SNTAGT. The CDR3 reads CASSERGRYEQYF. CDR3 in DNA: TGTGCCAGCAGTGAGAGGGGGCGGTACGAGCAGTACTTC.

The V call is TRBV1, the J call TRBJ1-1. TRBV1 is labeled a pseudogene. This CDR3 is built from 15 residues. The CDR3 sequence: CTSSEGVSRNTEAFF. In DNA, the CDR3 is TGCACCAGCAGCGAAGGGGTTTCCAGGAACACTGAAGCTTTCTTT.

The chain recombines TRBV19 with TRBJ2-1; possibly TRBD2 for D (5 bases). Trimming took 3 bases from V and 10 from J, leaving 16 bases between them. The CDR3 is made up of 14 amino acids. Germline CDR1 is LNHDA and CDR2 is SQIVND (reference sequence). This CDR3 reads CASSIGMLGGEQFF. The CDR3 DNA is TGTGCCAGTAGTATTGGGATGTTGGGCGGGGAGCAGTTCTTC.

This rearrangement joins TRBV6-5 to TRBJ2-7; a weak D match, TRBD2 (7 bases). This CDR3 comprises 14 residues. Germline CDR1 MNHEY, CDR2 SVGAGI. Trimming removed 7 bases from V and 2 bases from J, with 15 bases in between. The chain's CDR3 is CASTEGGKAYEQYF. The DNA of the CDR3 is TGTGCCAGCACCGAGGGGGGGAAAGCCTACGAGCAGTACTTC.

With regard to this clone: Distinct nucleotide sequences in the sample also encode this CDR3. This chain uses TRBV11-3 with TRBJ2-7; 7 bases match TRBD2. The trim removed 1 base at V and 3 bases at J, leaving 3 bases unmatched. Germline V CDR1 and CDR2: SGHNT, YENEEA. This CDR3 contains 14 residues. The CDR3 reads CASSLGGGSYEQYF. The CDR3 DNA reads TGTGCCAGCAGCTTAGGGGGCGGGAGCTACGAGCAGTACTTC.

The chain employs TRBV12-3 or TRBV12-4 and TRBJ2-1; 8 bases are shared with TRBD1. The CDR3 is made up of 13 amino acids. With 4 bases clipped from V and 8 bases from J, the junction kept 4 bases outside the gene matches. The CDR3 DNA reads as TGTGCCAGCAGTTCCGGACAGGGCCATGAGCAGTTCTTC. Its protein product is CASSSGQGHEQFF.

V gene TRBV4-2 combines with J gene TRBJ2-2, with 7 bases fitting TRBD2. V trimming: 4 bases; J trimming: 1 base; junction bases outside the gene matches: 12. From germline, CDR1 is LGHNA and CDR2 YNFKEQ. The CDR3 consists of 18 residues. For the CDR3, the DNA is TGTGCCAGCAGCCGACCCACTTCCGGGACTAAGAACACCGGGGAGCTGTTTTTT. Translating gives CASSRPTSGTKNTGELFF.

J is TRBJ1-2 and V is TRBV5-8; 7 bases line up with TRBD1. With V trimmed by 2 bases and J by 4 bases, 2 bases remained unmatched. This CDR3 is 13 amino acids long. Germline CDR1 and CDR2: SGHTS and YDEGEE. The CDR3 region is CASSFDRVYGYTF. The CDR3 DNA reads as TGTGCCAGCAGCTTCGACAGGGTCTATGGCTACACCTTC.

V usage is TRBV30 and J usage is TRBJ2-1; tentatively, D is TRBD2 (5 bases). This CDR3 contains 13 residues. Germline V CDR1 and CDR2: GTSNPN, SVGIG (reference sequence). The V and J ends lost 2 bases and 8 bases respectively, with 13 bases between them. CDR3 region: CAWSPSGVDEQFF. CDR3 bases: TGTGCCTGGAGTCCCTCCGGGGTTGATGAGCAGTTCTTC.

This clone was observed once. Germline and junction disagree at one end, which may indicate a read error. Other nucleotide sequences from this sample produce the same CDR3. The chain combines TRBV9 with TRBJ2-7; tentative D call: TRBD2 (5 bases). Germline V gene data show CDR1 as SGDLS and CDR2 as YYNGEE. This CDR3 comprises 14 residues. Here the CDR3 reads CASSIWLEGGEQYF. CDR3 DNA sequence: TGTGCCAGCAGCATCTGGCTAGAAGGAGGCGAGCAGTATTTC.

V gene TRBV4-3 combines with J gene TRBJ2-7; 7 bases map to TRBD2. CDR1 is LGHNA, CDR2 YSLEER, per germline. This CDR3 has 14 residues. The V segment lost 4 bases and the J segment 0 bases; nucleotides outside the gene matches: 3. The CDR3 DNA follows: TGCGCCAGCAGCCCCGGGGGGAACTCCTACGAGCAGTACTTC. It translates to CASSPGGNSYEQYF.

CDR3 in DNA: TGTGCCAGCAGCCAACCCCGGGACAGGGGACTCGAAAAACTGTTTTTT. This translates into CASSQPRDRGLEKLFF. This sequence joins TRBV3-1 (or the pseudogene TRBV3-2) and TRBJ1-4, with 10 bases lining up with TRBD1. The CDR3 totals 16 residues. Germline CDR1 reads LGHDT; CDR2 reads YNNKEL (reference sequence). V lost 2 bases and J lost 8; bases outside the gene matches: 8.

The V and J genes are TRBV30 and TRBJ1-6; 8 bases agree with TRBD1. The germline gives CDR1 GTSNPN, CDR2 SVGIG (reference sequence). CDR3 size: 16 residues. V lost 0 bases and J lost 10; bases outside the gene matches: 11. CDR3 DNA sequence: TGTGCCTGGAGTGTACCCGGGACAGGAAGGCCATCACCCCTCCACTTT. Amino acid sequence: CAWSVPGTGRPSPLHF.

In its sample, this clone was seen once. This CDR3 is CASFGTGNTEAFF. CDR3 bases: TGTGCCAGCTTTGGGACGGGGAACACTGAAGCTTTCTTT. V is TRBV7-8 and J is TRBJ1-1; possibly TRBD1 for D (5 bases). V lost 8 bases to trimming and J lost 1 base, with 11 bases between them. This CDR3 has 13 amino acids. Germline V gene sequence: CDR1 SGHVS, CDR2 FQNEAQ. Variable domain in full (rest from reference TRBV7-8 and TRBJ1-1): GAGVSQSPRYKVAKRGQDVALRCDPISGHVSLFWYQQALGQGPEFLTYFQNEAQLDKSGLPSDRFFAERPEGSVSTLKIQRTQQEDSAVYLCASFGTGNTEAFFGQGTRLTVV.

The CDR3 here is CASSLGSGNPDTQYF. The CDR3 DNA is TGCGCCAGCAGCTTGGGGAGCGGGAACCCAGATACGCAGTATTTT. The chain uses TRBV5-1 and TRBJ2-3; 7 bases align to TRBD2. Germline V gene sequence: CDR1 SGHRS, CDR2 YFSETQ. J gave up 4 bases and V 0 bases, and 5 bases lay outside the gene matches. The CDR3 covers 15 residues.

The V gene is TRBV6-6, the J gene TRBJ2-7; D possibly uses TRBD1 or TRBD2 (5 bases each). CDR1 and CDR2 from the germline V gene are MNHNY and SVGAGI (reference sequence). V lost 6 bases and J lost 3, with 18 bases in between. The CDR3 consists of 15 residues. CDR3 DNA sequence: TGTGCCAGCAGCATGGGACGGGAAGGTCGCTACGAGCAGTACTTC. Protein sequence: CASSMGREGRYEQYF.

There are a few counts of this clone. V gene TRBV12-3 or TRBV12-4 combines with J gene TRBJ1-2; D is undetermined. The CDR3 spans 12 residues. The V end was cut by 4 bases, the J end by 4 bases, with 7 bases between. CDR3 loop: CASSWGTYGYTF. CDR3 DNA sequence: TGTGCCAGCAGTTGGGGAACCTATGGCTACACCTTC.

The J gene is TRBJ2-7, the V gene TRBV6-5; no clear D gene. Germline values: CDR1 MNHEY, CDR2 SVGAGI. V lost 7 bases and J 2 bases, leaving 15 bases between the germline ends. The CDR3 has 14 amino acids. CDR3 protein: CASTLGPSTYEQYF. The DNA of the CDR3 is TGTGCCAGCACCTTAGGACCGTCGACCTACGAGCAGTACTTC.

The chain links TRBV2 to TRBJ1-1; D is perhaps TRBD1 (6 bases). CDR1 and CDR2 (germline): SNHLY, FYNNEI. Trimming stripped 8 bases from V and 10 bases from J, with 32 bases between. The CDR3 contains 17 residues. CDR3 amino acids: CASSLYASGPLQGGAFF. The DNA for the CDR3 is TGTGCCAGCTCCCTCTATGCCTCGGGGCCCCTACAAGGGGGAGCTTTCTTT.

This clone was recorded once. The chain combines TRBV6-5 with TRBJ2-7, with 12 bases matching TRBD1. The CDR3 extends over 13 amino acids. Germline trimming cut 6 bases from V and 6 bases from J; bases unmatched to any gene: 3. Per the germline V gene, CDR1 is MNHEY and CDR2 is SVGAGI. This CDR3 is CASRRDRGREQYF. The DNA of the CDR3 is TGTGCCAGCAGACGGGACAGGGGGCGCGAGCAGTACTTC.